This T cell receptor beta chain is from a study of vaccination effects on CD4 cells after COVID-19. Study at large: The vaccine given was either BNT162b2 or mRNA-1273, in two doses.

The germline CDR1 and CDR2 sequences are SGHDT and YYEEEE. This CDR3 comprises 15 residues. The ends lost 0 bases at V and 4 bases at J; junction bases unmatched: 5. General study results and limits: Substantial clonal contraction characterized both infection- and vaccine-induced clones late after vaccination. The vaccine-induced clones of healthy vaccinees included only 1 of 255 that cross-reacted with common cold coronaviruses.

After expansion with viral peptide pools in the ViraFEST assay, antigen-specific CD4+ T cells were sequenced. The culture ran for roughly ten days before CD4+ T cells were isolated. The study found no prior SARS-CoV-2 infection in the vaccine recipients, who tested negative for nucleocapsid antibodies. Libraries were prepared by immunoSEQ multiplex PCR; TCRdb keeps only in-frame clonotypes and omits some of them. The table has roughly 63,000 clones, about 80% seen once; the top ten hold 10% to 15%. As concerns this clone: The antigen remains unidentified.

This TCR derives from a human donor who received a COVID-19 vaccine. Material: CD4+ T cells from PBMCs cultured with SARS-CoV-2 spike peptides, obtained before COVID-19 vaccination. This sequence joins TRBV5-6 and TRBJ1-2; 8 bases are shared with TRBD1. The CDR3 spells CASSLAPGGVYGYTF. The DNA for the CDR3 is TGTGCCAGCAGCTTGGCCCCAGGGGGCGTCTATGGCTACACCTTC.